What follows are 27 T cell receptor beta chains derived from one specimen sequenced in a study of blood T cell repertoires in COVID-19. The protocol was immunoSEQ multiplex PCR, while the TCRdb copy is restricted to in-frame clones and leaves out a portion. The table lists 240,000 or so clones, around 87% of them singletons. The source material was PBMCs or T cells enriched from blood (not recorded which). The receptors were sampled from a woman aged 40 to 50 with acute COVID-19.

This clone has more than one count but fewer than ten. V is TRBV5-4 and J is TRBJ2-7, with 10 bases fitting TRBD1. V shed 3 bases and J 3 bases; nucleotides not matched to a gene: 6. Per the germline V gene, CDR1 is SGHNT and CDR2 is YYREEE (reference sequence). This CDR3 region has 15 residues. The CDR3, as DNA: TGTGCCAGCAGCTCCCCGGGGACAGGGGACTACGAGCAGTACTTC. This sequence encodes CASSSPGTGDYEQYF. Filled out from reference TRBV5-4 and TRBJ2-7, the complete variable domain reads ETGVTQSPTHLIKTRGQQVTLRCSSQSGHNTVSWYQQALGQGPQFIFQYYREEENGRGNFPPRFSGLQFPNYSSELNVNALELDDSALYLCASSSPGTGDYEQYFGPGTRLTVT.

The chain is built from TRBV2 and TRBJ1-1, with a weak D call TRBD1 (5 bases). Trimming pared 0 bases from V and 4 bases from J, leaving 15 bases between. Looked up from germline, CDR1 is SNHLY and CDR2 is FYNNEI. The CDR3 totals 16 residues. CDR3 sequence (DNA): TGTGCCAGCAGTGAAGCGCTTGGGGGGGTGGGCACTGAAGCTTTCTTT. Its protein product is CASSEALGGVGTEAFF.

V and J are TRBV7-9 and TRBJ2-7, with D perhaps matching TRBD1 (6 bases). Germline CDR1 is SEHNR and CDR2 is FQNEAQ (reference sequence). With 9 bases removed from V and 2 bases from J, the gap between germline ends came to 23 bases. CDR3 length: 16 amino acids. Written as DNA, the CDR3 is TGTGCCAGTACTGTGGGTGACAGGCTAGAACCCTACGAGCAGTACTTC. Translated: CASTVGDRLEPYEQYF.

The chain joins TRBV4-1 to TRBJ2-5; TRBD2 is a possible D gene (6 bases). The CDR3 has 16 amino acids. The germline gives CDR1 MGHRA, CDR2 YSYEKL. Between the trimmed V and J ends, which lost 1 base and 0 bases, there was a span of 12 bases. The CDR3 loop reads CASSQVGGSYQETQYF. CDR3 DNA sequence: TGCGCCAGCAGCCAAGTAGGAGGGAGCTACCAAGAGACCCAGTACTTC.

The chain recombines TRBV27 with TRBJ2-1; 9 positions match TRBD1. V shed 4 bases, J shed 2 bases, and the junction held 9 bases outside the gene matches. This CDR3 contains 17 residues. Germline V lookup: CDR1 MNHEY, CDR2 SMNVEV (reference sequence). Written as DNA, the CDR3 is TGTGCCAGCAGTTCGGACAGGGGTCGGGGCGCCTACAATGAGCAGTTCTTC. The encoded protein is CASSSDRGRGAYNEQFF.

The V call is TRBV12-5, the J call TRBJ2-1, with D possibly being TRBD1 (6 bases). This CDR3 has 17 amino acids. Germline-derived CDR1 and CDR2 are LGHNT and FRNRAP. Trimming stripped 5 bases from V and 2 bases from J, with 19 bases between. The CDR3: CASGPKQGMGPYNEQFF. The CDR3 nucleotides are TGTGCTAGTGGTCCTAAACAGGGTATGGGGCCCTACAATGAGCAGTTCTTC. Full variable domain (rest looked up from reference TRBV12-5 and TRBJ2-1): DARVTQTPRHKVTEMGQEVTMRCQPILGHNTVFWYRQTMMQGLELLAYFRNRAPLDDSGMPKDRFSAEMPDATLATLKIQPSEPRDSAVYFCASGPKQGMGPYNEQFFGPGTRLTVL.

The chain combines TRBV9 with TRBJ2-3; possibly TRBD1 for D (5 bases). CDR3 length equals 13 residues. Trimming pared 7 bases from V and 0 bases from J, leaving 9 bases between. CDR1 SGDLS and CDR2 YYNGEE come from the germline V gene. The CDR3 bases are TGTGCCAGCGGGGCGGAAAGCACAGATACGCAGTATTTT. Protein: CASGAESTDTQYF.

The chain carries TRBV24-1 and TRBJ2-5; the match to TRBD2 covers 8 bases. The CDR3 loop spans 15 amino acids. The germline V gene has CDR1 KGHDR and CDR2 SFDVKD. J was trimmed by 5 bases and V by 4 bases; bases with no gene match: 8. CDR3 nucleotide sequence: TGTGCCACCAGTGACTTTAGCGGGAATCGGGAGACCCAGTACTTC. Protein: CATSDFSGNRETQYF.

This clone turned up a few times. V and J are TRBV2 and TRBJ2-1; TRBD2 matches at 8 bases. This CDR3 spans 14 amino acids. Germline CDR1 SNHLY, CDR2 FYNNEI. The junction had 8 bases not matched to a gene; V was cut back by 4 bases and J by 9 bases. The CDR3 spells CASSVEREYFEQFF. The CDR3 nucleotides are TGTGCCAGCAGTGTTGAGCGGGAGTATTTTGAGCAGTTCTTC.

This sequence joins TRBV18 and TRBJ1-5, with D hard to call. This CDR3 is built from 13 residues. Germline V lookup: CDR1 KGHSH, CDR2 LQKENI. V lost 3 bases, J lost 8 bases, and 11 bases lay in between. The CDR3 region has the DNA TGTGCCAGCTCACCTTCAGGTAATAAGCCCCAGCATTTT. Residues: CASSPSGNKPQHF.

The genes are TRBV21-1 and TRBJ1-3. TRBV21-1 is termed a pseudogene. This CDR3 contains 15 residues. The CDR3 DNA is TGTGCCAGCAGCAAGGGACTCTGGTCTGGAAACACCATATATTTT. Its translation is CASSKGLWSGNTIYF.

This clone has only one observation. J is TRBJ2-6 and V is TRBV2, with TRBD1 matching over 7 bases. The germline CDR1 and CDR2 sequences are SNHLY and FYNNEI. V dropped 5 bases and J dropped 2; count of bases not matched to a gene: 3. The CDR3 contains 15 residues. CDR3 DNA: TGTGCCAGCAGTAGACAGGGACCTGGGGCCAACGTCCTGACTTTC. It specifies CASSRQGPGANVLTF.

This clone was detected only once. The chain recombines TRBV2 with TRBJ2-7; no clear D gene. This CDR3 region has 14 residues. Germline values: CDR1 SNHLY, CDR2 FYNNEI. Deletions cut 4 bases from V and 3 bases from J, with 13 bases between. The CDR3 DNA reads as TGTGCCAGCAGTGTCAACCCGAGGTTCTACGAGCAGTACTTC. Amino acid sequence: CASSVNPRFYEQYF.

This chain links TRBV7-9 with TRBJ2-5, with 10 bases that match TRBD1. Per germline, CDR1 SEHNR and CDR2 FQNEAQ (reference sequence). The CDR3 contains 17 residues. Trimming cost V 5 bases and J 2 bases; bases outside gene matches: 11. This CDR3 is CASSTNRGQGTQETQYF. The CDR3 DNA reads as TGTGCCAGCAGCACCAACAGGGGACAGGGGACTCAAGAGACCCAGTACTTC.

The rearrangement links TRBV6-1 to TRBJ2-1; 10 positions agree with TRBD2. This CDR3 region has 18 residues. The germline gives CDR1 MNHNS, CDR2 SASEGT. V lost 1 base to trimming and J lost 0 bases; unmatched junction nucleotides: 6. CDR3 sequence (DNA): TGTGCCAGCAGTGAAGATCCTAGCGGGGGTAGCTCCTACAATGAGCAGTTCTTC. Its translation is CASSEDPSGGSSYNEQFF.

V is TRBV7-9 and J is TRBJ1-2, with no clear D. CDR1 and CDR2 from the germline V gene are SEHNR and FQNEAQ (reference sequence). Trimming stripped 0 bases from V and 2 bases from J, with 7 bases between. The CDR3 totals 14 residues. The DNA for the CDR3 is TGTGCCAGCAGCTTAGCGGGAGCCAACTATGGCTACACCTTC. It codes for CASSLAGANYGYTF.

The V gene is TRBV2, the J gene TRBJ2-1; D possibly corresponds to TRBD2 (7 bases). This CDR3 contains 14 residues. Per germline, CDR1 SNHLY and CDR2 FYNNEI. The V end was cut by 8 bases, the J end by 4 bases, with 15 bases between. Written as DNA, the CDR3 is TGTGCCAGCGGAGGGGGGGATTTTTACAATGAGCAGTTCTTC. Protein: CASGGGDFYNEQFF.

The chain combines TRBV7-8 with TRBJ2-1; TRBD2 might be the D (5 bases). Germline assignment: CDR1 SGHVS and CDR2 FQNEAQ. The CDR3 sequence is 14 residues long. V gave up 2 bases and J gave up 5 bases, with 10 bases separating them. In DNA form, the CDR3 reads TGTGCCAGCAGCTTAAGAGGGCAGGACAATGAGCAGTTCTTC. Its protein product is CASSLRGQDNEQFF. The full variable domain, its missing parts supplied by reference TRBV7-8 and TRBJ2-1, is GAGVSQSPRYKVAKRGQDVALRCDPISGHVSLFWYQQALGQGPEFLTYFQNEAQLDKSGLPSDRFFAERPEGSVSTLKIQRTQQEDSAVYLCASSLRGQDNEQFFGPGTRLTVL.

The chain combines TRBV19 with TRBJ2-1, with TRBD2 matching 10 bases. Germline loops: CDR1 LNHDA, CDR2 SQIVND (reference sequence). The trim removed 6 bases at V and 6 bases at J, leaving 11 bases unmatched. The CDR3 spans 16 residues. The CDR3 DNA follows: TGTGCCAGTAGATCTACCGGGACTAGCGTTACCAATGAGCAGTTCTTC. As protein: CASRSTGTSVTNEQFF.

V usage is TRBV10-1 and J usage is TRBJ2-2, with 10 bases aligning to TRBD2. Unmatched junction bases numbered 4, after V lost 6 bases and J lost 6 bases. Per germline, CDR1 WNHNN and CDR2 SYGVQD (reference sequence). The CDR3 spans 14 residues. The CDR3 region has the DNA TGCGCCAGCAGGCCGGGACTAGCGTCCGGGGAGCTGTTTTTT. Translated: CASRPGLASGELFF.

The V and J genes are TRBV19 and TRBJ2-7; 7 bases are shared with TRBD1. Germline lookup yields CDR1 LNHDA and CDR2 SQIVND (reference sequence). The CDR3 totals 15 residues. Trimming removed 6 bases from V and 1 base from J; junction bases left unmatched: 9. The CDR3 sequence: CASRVTGTVSYEQYF. The CDR3 DNA reads as TGTGCCAGTAGGGTTACCGGGACAGTTTCCTACGAGCAGTACTTC.

This chain uses TRBV7-9 with TRBJ2-5; 8 bases are a match to TRBD1. Germline trimming cut 1 base from V and 0 bases from J; bases unmatched to any gene: 1. This CDR3 contains 15 residues. Germline CDR1 reads SEHNR; CDR2 reads FQNEAQ (reference sequence). The CDR3 here is CASSLGQGYQETQYF. The CDR3 nucleotides are TGTGCCAGCAGCTTAGGACAGGGGTACCAAGAGACCCAGTACTTC.

V usage is TRBV28 and J usage is TRBJ2-3, with D possibly being TRBD2 (5 bases). The V and J ends lost 4 bases and 2 bases respectively, with 16 bases between them. The germline CDR1 and CDR2 sequences are MDHEN and SYDVKM. The length of the CDR3 is 16 residues. The CDR3 here is CASSSAVEGDTDTQYF. In DNA, the CDR3 is TGTGCCAGCAGTTCAGCAGTCGAGGGAGACACAGATACGCAGTATTTT. Combining the CDR3 with reference TRBV28 and TRBJ2-3 gives the whole variable domain DVKVTQSSRYLVKRTGEKVFLECVQDMDHENMFWYRQDPGLGLRLIYFSYDVKMKEKGDIPEGYSVSREKKERFSLILESASTNQTSMYLCASSSAVEGDTDTQYFGPGTRLTVL.

The chain uses TRBV1 and TRBJ2-5; TRBD2, the D gene given by the table, was not confirmed from the DNA. TRBV1 constitutes a pseudogene. This CDR3 is 15 amino acids long. CDR3 sequence (DNA): TGCACCAGCAGCCAAGATCGAGAAGCCCAAGAGACCCAGTACTTC. Encoded protein: CTSSQDREAQETQYF.

V and J are TRBV3-1 (or the pseudogene TRBV3-2) and TRBJ2-3; possible D gene TRBD2, 5 bases. This CDR3 has 15 amino acids. Trimming pared 1 base from V and 1 base from J, leaving 9 bases between. CDR1 LGHDT and CDR2 YNNKEL come from the germline V gene (reference sequence). The CDR3 region has the DNA TGTGCCAGCAGCCAAGTGGGAGCGGGCACAGATACGCAGTATTTT. As protein: CASSQVGAGTDTQYF.

This chain connects TRBV4-1 to TRBJ2-1; perhaps TRBD2 as D (6 bases). With 1 base removed from V and 12 bases from J, the gap between germline ends came to 16 bases. The CDR3 contains 14 residues. Germline V gene sequence: CDR1 MGHRA, CDR2 YSYEKL. The CDR3 is CASSQVGGEERQFF. CDR3 DNA: TGCGCCAGCAGCCAAGTCGGTGGGGAGGAAAGGCAGTTCTTC.

This clone was recorded once. V gene TRBV11-2 combines with J gene TRBJ2-7, with TRBD1 matching 8 bases. Germline values: CDR1 SGHAT, CDR2 FQNNGV. V was clipped by 5 bases and J by 3 bases; unmatched bases: 15. The CDR3 runs to 17 residues. CDR3 loop: CASSPQTRTGKNYEQYF. Written as DNA, the CDR3 is TGTGCCAGCAGCCCACAAACAAGGACAGGGAAAAACTACGAGCAGTACTTC.